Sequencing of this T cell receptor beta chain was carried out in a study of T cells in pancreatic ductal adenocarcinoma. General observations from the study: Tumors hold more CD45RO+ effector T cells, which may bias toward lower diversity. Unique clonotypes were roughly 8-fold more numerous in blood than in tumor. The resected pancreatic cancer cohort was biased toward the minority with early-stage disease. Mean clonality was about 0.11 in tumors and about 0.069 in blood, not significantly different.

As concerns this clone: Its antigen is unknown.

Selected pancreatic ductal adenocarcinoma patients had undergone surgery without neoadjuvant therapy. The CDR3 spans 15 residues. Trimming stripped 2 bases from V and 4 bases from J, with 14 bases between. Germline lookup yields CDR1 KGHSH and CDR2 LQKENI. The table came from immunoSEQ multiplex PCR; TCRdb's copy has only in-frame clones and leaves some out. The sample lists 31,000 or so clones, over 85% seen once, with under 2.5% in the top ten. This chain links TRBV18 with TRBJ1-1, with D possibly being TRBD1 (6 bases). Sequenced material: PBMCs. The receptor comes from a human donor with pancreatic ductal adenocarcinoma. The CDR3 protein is CASSPFQGGGTEAFF. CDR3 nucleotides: TGTGCCAGCTCACCATTTCAGGGAGGGGGCACTGAAGCTTTCTTT.